The T cell receptor (beta chain) described here comes from a study of identical twins. Study-wide findings and caveats: Insertions ran lower in abundant cord blood beta clonotypes, though not in memory repertoires. Twin-shared out-of-frame alpha sequences were enriched for low generation probability.

No donor was unhealthy or non-Caucasian. Addition of a universal primer site occurred through template switching, and cDNA carried unique molecular identifiers. TCRdb reanalysed the 5' RACE reads using MiXCR and keeps one entry per CDR3 protein. The sample consists of 1.5 million or so distinct CDR3 sequences, about 30% of them appearing once. Turning to this clonotype: No antigen is known for it.

Germline-derived CDR1 and CDR2 are DFQATT and SNEGSKA (reference sequence). V dropped 3 bases and J dropped 5; count of bases not matched to a gene: 9. The CDR3 sequence is 15 residues long. Sample: cord blood. This TCR was sampled from a newborn girl in good health. This chain joins TRBV20-1 and TRBJ2-3; TRBD2 matches at 9 bases. CDR3 DNA sequence: TGCAGTGCTAGTTGGTTAGCGGGAGACTTAGATACGCAGTATTTT. Protein: CSASWLAGDLDTQYF.